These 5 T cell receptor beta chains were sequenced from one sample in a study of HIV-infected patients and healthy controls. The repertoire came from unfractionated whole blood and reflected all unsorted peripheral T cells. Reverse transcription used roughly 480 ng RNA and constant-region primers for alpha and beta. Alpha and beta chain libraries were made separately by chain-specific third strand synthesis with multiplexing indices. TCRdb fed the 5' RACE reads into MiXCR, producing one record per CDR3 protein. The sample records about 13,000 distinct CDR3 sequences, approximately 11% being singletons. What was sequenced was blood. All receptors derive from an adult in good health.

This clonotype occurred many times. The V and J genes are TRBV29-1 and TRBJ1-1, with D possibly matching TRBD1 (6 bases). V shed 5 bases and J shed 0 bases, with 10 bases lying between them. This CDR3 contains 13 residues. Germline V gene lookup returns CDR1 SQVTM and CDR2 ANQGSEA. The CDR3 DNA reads TGCAGCGTTTTGGACAGCCTGAACACTGAAGCTTTCTTT. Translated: CSVLDSLNTEAFF.

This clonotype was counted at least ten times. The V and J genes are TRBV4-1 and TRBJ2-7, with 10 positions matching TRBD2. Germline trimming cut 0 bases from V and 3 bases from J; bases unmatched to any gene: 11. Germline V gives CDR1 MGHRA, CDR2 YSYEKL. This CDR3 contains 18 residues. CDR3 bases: TGCGCCAGCAGCCAAGACCCCCAGCGGGAGGGCCTCAGCTACGAGCAGTACTTC. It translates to CASSQDPQREGLSYEQYF.

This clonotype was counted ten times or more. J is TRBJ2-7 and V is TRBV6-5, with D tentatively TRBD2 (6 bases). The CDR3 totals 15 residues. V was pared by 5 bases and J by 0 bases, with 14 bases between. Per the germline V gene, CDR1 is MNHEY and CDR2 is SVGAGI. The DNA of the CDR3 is TGTGCCAGCAGTCCGCGGGACGGGAACTCCTACGAGCAGTACTTC. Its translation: CASSPRDGNSYEQYF.

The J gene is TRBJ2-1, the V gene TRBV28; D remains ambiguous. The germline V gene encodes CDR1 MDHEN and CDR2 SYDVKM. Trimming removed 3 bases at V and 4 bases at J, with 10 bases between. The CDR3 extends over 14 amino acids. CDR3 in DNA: TGTGCCAGCAGTTTTCCCCATCGGTACAATGAGCAGTTCTTC. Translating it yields CASSFPHRYNEQFF.

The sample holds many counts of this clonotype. CDR3 residues: CAKEGRVNSRISYNEQFF. CDR3 DNA sequence: TGCGCCAAAGAGGGGCGGGTAAACTCACGTATCTCCTACAATGAGCAGTTCTTC. The chain carries TRBV5-1 and TRBJ2-1; D may correspond to TRBD1 or TRBD2 (5 bases each). Trimming shortened V by 9 bases and J by 0 bases, and 25 bases separated the two germline ends. CDR3 length: 18 residues. Germline CDR1 reads SGHRS; CDR2 reads YFSETQ.